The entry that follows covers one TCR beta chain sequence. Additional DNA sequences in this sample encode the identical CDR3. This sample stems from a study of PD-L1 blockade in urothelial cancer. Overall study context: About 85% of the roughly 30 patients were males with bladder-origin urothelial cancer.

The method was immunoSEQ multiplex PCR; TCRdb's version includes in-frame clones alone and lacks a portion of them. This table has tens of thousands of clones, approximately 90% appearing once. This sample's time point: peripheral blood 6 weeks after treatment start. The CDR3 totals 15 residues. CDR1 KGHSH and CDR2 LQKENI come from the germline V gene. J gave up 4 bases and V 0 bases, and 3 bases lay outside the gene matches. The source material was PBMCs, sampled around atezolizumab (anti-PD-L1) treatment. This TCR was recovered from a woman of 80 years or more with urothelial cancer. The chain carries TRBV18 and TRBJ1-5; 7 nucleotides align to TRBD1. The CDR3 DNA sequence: TGTGCCAGCTCACCACCTGGCAGGGGGAATCAGCCCCAGCATTTT. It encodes CASSPPGRGNQPQHF. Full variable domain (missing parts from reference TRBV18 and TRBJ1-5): NAGVMQNPRHLVRRRGQEARLRCSPMKGHSHVYWYRQLPEEGLKFMVYLQKENIIDESGMPKERFSAEFPKEGPSILRIQQVVRGDSAAYFCASSPPGRGNQPQHFGDGTRLSIL.